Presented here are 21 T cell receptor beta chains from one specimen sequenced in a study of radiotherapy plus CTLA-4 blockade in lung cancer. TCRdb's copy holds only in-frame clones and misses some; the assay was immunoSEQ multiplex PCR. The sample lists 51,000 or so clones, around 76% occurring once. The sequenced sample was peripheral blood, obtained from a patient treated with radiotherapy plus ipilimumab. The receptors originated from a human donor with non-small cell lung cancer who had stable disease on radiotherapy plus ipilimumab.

Here the CDR3 reads CSVLWDRGVNEQFF. The CDR3 nucleotides read TGCAGCGTTTTGTGGGACAGGGGGGTCAATGAGCAGTTCTTC. The chain recombines TRBV29-1 with TRBJ2-1, with TRBD1 matching over 11 bases. The CDR3 contains 14 residues. Germline V gives CDR1 SQVTM, CDR2 ANQGSEA. J lost 6 bases, V lost 5 bases, and 6 bases had no gene match.

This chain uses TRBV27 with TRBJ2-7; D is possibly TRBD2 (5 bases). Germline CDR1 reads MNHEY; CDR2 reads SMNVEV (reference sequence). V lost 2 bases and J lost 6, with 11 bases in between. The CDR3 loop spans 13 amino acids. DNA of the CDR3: TGTGCCAGCAGTTTAAAAGTAAGCGGCGAGCAGTACTTC. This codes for CASSLKVSGEQYF.

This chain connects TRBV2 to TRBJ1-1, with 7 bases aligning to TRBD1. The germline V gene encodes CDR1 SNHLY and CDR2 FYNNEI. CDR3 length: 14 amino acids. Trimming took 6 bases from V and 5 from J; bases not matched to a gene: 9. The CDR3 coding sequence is TGTGCCAGCAGATCTACAGGGGATAGGACTGAAGCTTTCTTT. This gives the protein CASRSTGDRTEAFF.

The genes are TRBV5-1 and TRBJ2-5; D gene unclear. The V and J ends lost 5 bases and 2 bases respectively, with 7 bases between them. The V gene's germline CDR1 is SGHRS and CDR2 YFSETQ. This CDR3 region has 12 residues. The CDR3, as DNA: TGCGCCAGCAGTGGGTGGCAAGAGACCCAGTACTTC. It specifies CASSGWQETQYF.

In nucleotides, the CDR3 is TGCGCCAGCGGACAGGGAGGATACGAGCAGTACGTC. It yields the protein CASGQGGYEQYV. The chain is built from TRBV10-2 and TRBJ2-7, with 8 bases fitting TRBD1. The CDR3 runs 12 residues. Losses at the gene ends were 8 bases for V and 4 bases for J; bases not matched to a gene: 4. Per germline, CDR1 WSHSY and CDR2 SAAADI.

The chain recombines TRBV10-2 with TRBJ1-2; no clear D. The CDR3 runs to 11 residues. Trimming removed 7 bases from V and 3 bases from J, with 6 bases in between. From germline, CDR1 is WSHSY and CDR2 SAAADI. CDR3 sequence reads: CASMGYYGYTF. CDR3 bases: TGCGCCAGCATGGGTTACTATGGCTACACCTTC.

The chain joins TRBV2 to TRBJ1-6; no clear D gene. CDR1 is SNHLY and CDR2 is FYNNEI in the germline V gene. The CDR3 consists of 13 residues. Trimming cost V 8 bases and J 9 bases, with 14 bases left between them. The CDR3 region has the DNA TGTGCCAGCCAAGAGGAGGCGGGTTCACCCCTCCACTTT. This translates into CASQEEAGSPLHF.

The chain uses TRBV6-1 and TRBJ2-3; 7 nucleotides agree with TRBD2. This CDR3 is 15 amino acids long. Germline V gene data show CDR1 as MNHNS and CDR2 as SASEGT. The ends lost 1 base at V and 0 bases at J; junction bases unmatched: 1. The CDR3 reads CASSEGAGSTDTQYF. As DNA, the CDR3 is TGTGCCAGCAGTGAAGGAGCGGGAAGCACAGATACGCAGTATTTT.

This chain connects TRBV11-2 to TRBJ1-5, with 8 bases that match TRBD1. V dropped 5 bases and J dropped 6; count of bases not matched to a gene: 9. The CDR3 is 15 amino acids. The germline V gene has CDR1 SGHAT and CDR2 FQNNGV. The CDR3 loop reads CASSPGDRGGQPQHF. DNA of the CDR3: TGTGCCAGCAGCCCAGGCGACAGGGGTGGTCAGCCCCAGCATTTT.

CDR3 sequence reads: CASSLVGQNLQETQYF. The CDR3 nucleotides are TGTGCCAGCAGCTTAGTCGGCCAAAATCTTCAAGAGACCCAGTACTTC. The gene calls are TRBV7-9 and TRBJ2-5; unclear D gene. The CDR3 runs to 16 residues. Germline CDR1 is SEHNR and CDR2 is FQNEAQ (reference sequence). With 1 base removed from V and 2 bases from J, the gap between germline ends came to 14 bases.

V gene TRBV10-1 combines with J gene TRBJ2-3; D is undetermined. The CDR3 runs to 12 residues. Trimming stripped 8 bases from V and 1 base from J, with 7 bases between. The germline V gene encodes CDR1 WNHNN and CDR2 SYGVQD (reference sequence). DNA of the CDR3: TGCGCCAGCTCTACGGGCACAGATACGCAGTATTTT. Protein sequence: CASSTGTDTQYF.

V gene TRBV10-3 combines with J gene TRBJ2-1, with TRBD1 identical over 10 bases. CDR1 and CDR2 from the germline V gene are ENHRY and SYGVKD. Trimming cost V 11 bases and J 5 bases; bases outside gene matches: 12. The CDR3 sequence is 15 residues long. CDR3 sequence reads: CAASGTGVSNNEQFF. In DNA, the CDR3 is TGTGCCGCGAGCGGGACAGGGGTTTCCAACAATGAGCAGTTCTTC.

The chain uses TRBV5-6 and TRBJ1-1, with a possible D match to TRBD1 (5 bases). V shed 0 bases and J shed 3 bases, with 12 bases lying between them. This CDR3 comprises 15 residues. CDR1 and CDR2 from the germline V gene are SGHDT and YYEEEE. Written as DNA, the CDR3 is TGTGCCAGCAGCTTGGTTCGGGGCCCTTACACTGAAGCTTTCTTT. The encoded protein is CASSLVRGPYTEAFF.

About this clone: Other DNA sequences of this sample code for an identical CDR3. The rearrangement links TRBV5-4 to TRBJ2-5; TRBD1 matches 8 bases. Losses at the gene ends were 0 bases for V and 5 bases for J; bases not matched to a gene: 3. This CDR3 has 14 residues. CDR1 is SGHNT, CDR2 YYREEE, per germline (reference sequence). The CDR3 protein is CASSLGQGRETQYF. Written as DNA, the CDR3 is TGTGCCAGCAGCTTGGGACAGGGGAGGGAGACCCAGTACTTC.

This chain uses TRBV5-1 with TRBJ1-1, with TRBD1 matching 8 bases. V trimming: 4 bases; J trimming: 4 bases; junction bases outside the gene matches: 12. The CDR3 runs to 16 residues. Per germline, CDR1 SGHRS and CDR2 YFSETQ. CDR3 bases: TGCGCCAGCAGCCTTATTGTCCGGACAGGGCCCACTGAAGCTTTCTTT. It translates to CASSLIVRTGPTEAFF.

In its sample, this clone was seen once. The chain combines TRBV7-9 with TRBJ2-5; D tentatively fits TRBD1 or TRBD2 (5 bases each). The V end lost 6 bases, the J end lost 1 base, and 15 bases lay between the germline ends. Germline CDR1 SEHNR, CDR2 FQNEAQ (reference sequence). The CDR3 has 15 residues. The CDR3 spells CASRGEVTSQETQYF. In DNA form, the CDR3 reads TGTGCCAGCAGGGGGGAAGTCACCTCCCAAGAGACCCAGTACTTC.

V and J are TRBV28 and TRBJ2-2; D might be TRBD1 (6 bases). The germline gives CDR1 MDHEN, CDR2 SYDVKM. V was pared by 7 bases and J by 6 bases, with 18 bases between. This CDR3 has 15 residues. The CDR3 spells CASTISIGGSGELFF. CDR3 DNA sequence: TGTGCCAGCACCATTAGTATTGGGGGCTCCGGGGAGCTGTTTTTT. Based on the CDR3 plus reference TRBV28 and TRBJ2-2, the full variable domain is DVKVTQSSRYLVKRTGEKVFLECVQDMDHENMFWYRQDPGLGLRLIYFSYDVKMKEKGDIPEGYSVSREKKERFSLILESASTNQTSMYLCASTISIGGSGELFFGEGSRLTVL.

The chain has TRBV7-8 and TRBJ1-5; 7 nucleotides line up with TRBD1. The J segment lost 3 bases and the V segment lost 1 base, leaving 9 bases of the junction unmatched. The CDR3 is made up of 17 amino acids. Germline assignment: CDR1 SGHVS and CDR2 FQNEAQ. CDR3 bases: TGTGCCAGCAGCTTAGGGACTCCGACAGGGCTCAATCAGCCCCAGCATTTT. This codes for CASSLGTPTGLNQPQHF.

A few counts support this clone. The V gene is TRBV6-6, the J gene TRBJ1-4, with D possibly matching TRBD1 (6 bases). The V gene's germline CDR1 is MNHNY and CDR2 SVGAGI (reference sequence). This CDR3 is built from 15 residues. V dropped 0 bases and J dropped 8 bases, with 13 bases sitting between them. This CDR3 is CASSYSTGKAEKLFF. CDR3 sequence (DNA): TGTGCCAGCAGTTACTCTACAGGGAAAGCGGAAAAACTGTTTTTT.

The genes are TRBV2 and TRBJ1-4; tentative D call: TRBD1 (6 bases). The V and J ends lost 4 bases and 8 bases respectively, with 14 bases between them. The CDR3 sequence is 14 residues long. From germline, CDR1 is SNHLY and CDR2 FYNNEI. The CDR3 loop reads CASSGGHRGEKLFF. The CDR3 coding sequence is TGTGCCAGCAGTGGGGGACATCGGGGAGAAAAACTGTTTTTT.

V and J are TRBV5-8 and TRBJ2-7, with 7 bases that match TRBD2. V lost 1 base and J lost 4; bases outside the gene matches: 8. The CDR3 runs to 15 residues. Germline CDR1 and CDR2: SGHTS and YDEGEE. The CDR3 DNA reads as TGTGCCAGCAGCTTGCAGGTGGGAGGGATTTACGAGCAGTACTTC. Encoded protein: CASSLQVGGIYEQYF.